The 13 T cell receptor beta chains below were found in one sample sequenced in a study of patients and donors after allogeneic stem cell transplantation. MiXCR was run by TCRdb on the RT-PCR reads, yielding one entry per CDR3 protein. This sample has about 16,000 distinct CDR3 sequences, with approximately 25% found just once. Material for sequencing was blood, either unsorted or a sorted T cell fraction (not recorded which). The receptor set was obtained from a human donor who was either an allogeneic HSCT recipient or a stem cell or donor lymphocyte infusion donor (not recorded which). It is not recorded whose cells these are; they may come from a transplant donor.

This clonotype was counted only a few times. The chain couples TRBV7-6 to TRBJ2-7, with 8 bases aligning to TRBD2. Germline-derived CDR1 and CDR2 are SGHVS and FNYEAQ. This CDR3 comprises 16 residues. The V segment lost 2 bases and the J segment 3 bases; nucleotides outside the gene matches: 9. The CDR3 sequence is CASSLLPGLDYYEQYF. The CDR3 nucleotides read TGTGCCAGCAGCTTACTTCCGGGACTAGATTACTACGAGCAGTACTTC. Full variable domain (missing parts from reference TRBV7-6 and TRBJ2-7): GAGVSQSPRYKVTKRGQDVALRCDPISGHVSLYWYRQALGQGPEFLTYFNYEAQQDKSGLPNDRFSAERPEGSISTLTIQRTEQRDSAMYRCASSLLPGLDYYEQYFGPGTRLTVT.

The chain couples TRBV12-3 or TRBV12-4 to TRBJ1-5; D is possibly TRBD1 (6 bases). The V end lost 1 base, the J end lost 4 bases, and 14 bases lay between the germline ends. CDR3 length equals 16 residues. The CDR3 sequence: CASSLGAGTLNQPQHF. The CDR3, as DNA: TGTGCCAGCAGTTTAGGGGCCGGGACACTGAATCAGCCCCAGCATTTT.

This clonotype showed up just a few times. The chain is built from TRBV2 and TRBJ2-7, with D possibly being TRBD1 (6 bases). The CDR3 contains 14 residues. Looked up from germline, CDR1 is SNHLY and CDR2 is FYNNEI. V was cut by 4 bases and J by 3 bases, with 13 bases left in between. The CDR3 reads CASSVTQGHYEQYF. The CDR3 DNA reads as TGTGCCAGCAGTGTTACGCAGGGGCACTACGAGCAGTACTTC.

In DNA, the CDR3 is TGTGCCAGCAGAGGGGCCCTTAGCAATCAGCCCCAGCATTTT. This sequence encodes CASRGALSNQPQHF. This sequence joins TRBV27 and TRBJ1-5, with D maybe TRBD1 (5 bases). This CDR3 has 14 residues. V was trimmed by 6 bases and J by 0 bases, leaving 9 bases between them. Germline V lookup: CDR1 MNHEY, CDR2 SMNVEV (reference sequence).

This clonotype was counted between two and nine times. This chain links TRBV6-1 with TRBJ1-5; D might be TRBD1 (6 bases). The CDR3 is made up of 18 amino acids. Germline loops: CDR1 MNHNS, CDR2 SASEGT. V was clipped by 0 bases and J by 0 bases, with 15 bases between them. Here the CDR3 DNA reads TGTGCCAGCAGTGAAGCAAGGGGGACCATGTATAGCAATCAGCCCCAGCATTTT. This gives the protein CASSEARGTMYSNQPQHF.

The chain uses TRBV5-1 and TRBJ2-1; 9 bases map to TRBD2. V lost 4 bases, J lost 4 bases, and 6 bases stayed unmatched. Germline CDR1 is SGHRS and CDR2 is YFSETQ. This CDR3 has 15 residues. DNA of the CDR3: TGCGCCAGCAGCCAGGGACTAGCATCGTACAATGAGCAGTTCTTC. It encodes CASSQGLASYNEQFF.

The gene calls are TRBV7-6 and TRBJ2-5; D gene unclear. The CDR3 consists of 13 residues. Trimming removed 1 base from V and 1 base from J, with 4 bases in between. The germline V gene encodes CDR1 SGHVS and CDR2 FNYEAQ. CDR3 loop: CASSLVVQETQYF. The CDR3 bases are TGTGCCAGCAGCTTAGTGGTCCAAGAGACCCAGTACTTC.

The chain uses TRBV4-3 and TRBJ2-7, with 8 bases identical to TRBD1. V gave up 1 base and J gave up 3 bases; unmatched junction bases: 11. Per germline, CDR1 LGHNA and CDR2 YSLEER. This CDR3 has 17 amino acids. CDR3 protein: CASSQVSTDRDFYEQYF. The CDR3 nucleotides read TGCGCCAGCAGCCAAGTTTCGACGGACAGGGACTTCTACGAGCAGTACTTC.

The rearrangement joins TRBV7-9 to TRBJ1-1; no definite D call. Trimming took off 3 bases at V and 4 bases at J, with 12 bases between the two ends. There are 14 residues in the CDR3. CDR1 is SEHNR, CDR2 FQNEAQ, per germline (reference sequence). This CDR3 reads CASSFQGRSTEAFF. The CDR3 DNA reads TGTGCCAGCAGCTTCCAAGGACGCAGCACTGAAGCTTTCTTT.

This clonotype has at least ten counts. The J gene is TRBJ1-1, the V gene TRBV13, with D unclear. CDR3 length: 15 residues. Germline CDR1 PRHDT, CDR2 FYEKMQ (reference sequence). Trimming pared 3 bases from V and 1 base from J, leaving 12 bases between. The CDR3 loop reads CASSFSGVPNTEAFF. The CDR3 nucleotides are TGTGCCAGCAGCTTTTCCGGGGTACCGAACACTGAAGCTTTCTTT.

This clonotype was observed once. The chain recombines TRBV5-8 with TRBJ1-1, with a possible D match to TRBD1 (6 bases). The V and J ends lost 1 base and 6 bases respectively, with 16 bases between them. The germline V gene has CDR1 SGHTS and CDR2 YDEGEE. The CDR3 consists of 15 residues. The CDR3 bases are TGTGCCAGCAGCTTGTGGGGCCAGGGGATTTCTGAAGCTTTCTTT. It translates to CASSLWGQGISEAFF.

The chain combines TRBV29-1 with TRBJ1-4; D is perhaps TRBD1 (6 bases). V shed 4 bases and J shed 6 bases, with 15 bases lying between them. Germline V gene lookup returns CDR1 SQVTM and CDR2 ANQGSEA. This CDR3 is 14 amino acids long. Here the CDR3 DNA reads TGCAGCGTTGCGGACAGTTATTGGGATGAAAAACTGTTTTTT. Its protein product is CSVADSYWDEKLFF.

The table lists this clonotype with many counts. The chain links TRBV30 to TRBJ1-6, with D uncertain. Deletions cut 1 base from V and 2 bases from J, with 0 bases between. CDR1 and CDR2 (germline): GTSNPN, SVGIG (reference sequence). The CDR3 contains 12 residues. CDR3 in amino acids: CAWSAYNSPLHF. CDR3 nucleotide sequence: TGTGCCTGGAGTGCCTATAATTCACCCCTCCACTTT.